This T cell receptor (beta chain) was captured in a study of cytomegalovirus exposure and HLA in healthy donors. V gave up 6 bases and J gave up 6 bases; unmatched junction bases: 5. The germline V gene encodes CDR1 MNHEY and CDR2 SVGAGI. The CDR3 has 14 residues. PCR used 60 Vbeta primers and 13 Jbeta primers. Data came from immunoSEQ multiplex PCR; TCRdb stores just in-frame clones and leaves some out. Seen in this sample are roughly 45,000 clones; the ten most common clones hold over 1.5%. This clonotype was sampled from a woman in her 30s in good health and CMV-seronegative. Sequenced input: PBMCs. This chain connects TRBV6-5 to TRBJ2-7, with 13 bases fitting TRBD2. The CDR3 coding sequence is TGTGCCAGCAGGCTGGGACTAGCGGGATCCGAGCAGTACTTC. Translating it yields CASRLGLAGSEQYF.